This T cell receptor (beta chain) was found in a study of response to subunit inactivated influenza vaccine. The CDR3 loop spans 16 amino acids. The germline gives CDR1 KGHDR, CDR2 SFDVKD. V lost 4 bases to trimming and J lost 3 bases, with 14 bases between them. The study, taken as a whole, reports: New T cells are recruited in small numbers by each seasonal influenza vaccination, according to the authors' suggestion.

TCRdb independently ran MiXCR on the RT-PCR reads; one entry per CDR3 protein. The table records roughly 160,000 distinct CDR3 sequences, around 10% of them present only once. This clonotype turned up a few times. Its antigen is still unknown. The sample in question was CD8+ T cells sorted from PBMCs, obtained 23 months after vaccination. J is TRBJ2-2 and V is TRBV24-1; maybe TRBD2 (6 bases). The TCR comes from a man aged 50 to 69 who received an inactivated influenza vaccine. The CDR3 DNA reads as TGTGCCACCAGTGAGGATCCGGGACTTCACACCGGGGAGCTGTTTTTT. Its translation is CATSEDPGLHTGELFF.